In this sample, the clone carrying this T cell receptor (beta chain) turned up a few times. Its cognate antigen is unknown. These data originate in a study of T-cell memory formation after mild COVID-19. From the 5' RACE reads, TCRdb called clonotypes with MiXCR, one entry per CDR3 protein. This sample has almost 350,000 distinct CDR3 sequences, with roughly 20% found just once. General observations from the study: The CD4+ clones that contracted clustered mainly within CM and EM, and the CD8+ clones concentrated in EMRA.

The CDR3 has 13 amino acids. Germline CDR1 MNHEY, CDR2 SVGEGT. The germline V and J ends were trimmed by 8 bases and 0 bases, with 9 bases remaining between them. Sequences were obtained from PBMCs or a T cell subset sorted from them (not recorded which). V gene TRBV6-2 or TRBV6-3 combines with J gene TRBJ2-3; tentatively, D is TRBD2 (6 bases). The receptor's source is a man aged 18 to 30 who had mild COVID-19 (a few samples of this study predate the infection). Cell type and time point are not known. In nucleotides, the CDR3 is TGTGCCAGCGCCGGGACTAGCACAGATACGCAGTATTTT. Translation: CASAGTSTDTQYF.